This T cell receptor beta chain was retrieved from a study of CXCR3-negative and CXCR3-positive naive CD8 T cells. Whole-study results and caveats: In CXCR3-positive naive cells, the TRB CDR3s were more hydrophobic than in CXCR3-negative naive cells. Comparison of naive CXCR3-negative and CXCR3-positive cells revealed similar TRBV-TRBJ usage, while memory cells differed.

Germline V gene sequence: CDR1 DFQATT, CDR2 SNEGSKA (reference sequence). The CDR3 extends over 13 amino acids. Triplicate approximately 300,000-cell sorts were made of each CD8+ T cell subset. Cells that were CD45RO-CCR7+CD27+CD95- constituted naive CD8+ T cells. Through 5' RACE with UMI labels, the TRB cDNA libraries were prepared. TCRdb reprocessed the 5' RACE reads and reports one entry per CDR3 protein, with no DNA. In total, the table holds over 95,000 distinct CDR3 sequences. Comments on this clonotype: Its antigen is as yet unknown.

The material sequenced was naive CXCR3+ CD8+ T cells from blood. Subset described: CD45RO-CCR7+CD27+CD95- naive CD8+ T cells expressing CXCR3 (TNR3+). This rearrangement joins TRBV20-1 to TRBJ1-2; with no DNA, the TCRdb D assignment of TRBD1 cannot be verified. This clonotype was sampled from a human donor in good health. Some clones in this sample may be carry-over from other donors' samples. The CDR3 protein is CSRAEDGNYGYTF.